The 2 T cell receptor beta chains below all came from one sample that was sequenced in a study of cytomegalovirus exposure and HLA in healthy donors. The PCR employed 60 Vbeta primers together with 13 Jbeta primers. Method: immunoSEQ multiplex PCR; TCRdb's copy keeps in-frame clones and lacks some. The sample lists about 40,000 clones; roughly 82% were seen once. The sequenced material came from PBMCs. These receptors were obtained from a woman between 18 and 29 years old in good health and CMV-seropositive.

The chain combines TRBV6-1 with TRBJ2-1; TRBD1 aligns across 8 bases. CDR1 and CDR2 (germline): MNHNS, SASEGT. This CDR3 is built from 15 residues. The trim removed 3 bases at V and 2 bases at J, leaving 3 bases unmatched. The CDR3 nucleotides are TGTGCCAGCAGTGACTCACAGGGGGCCTACAATGAGCAGTTCTTC. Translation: CASSDSQGAYNEQFF.

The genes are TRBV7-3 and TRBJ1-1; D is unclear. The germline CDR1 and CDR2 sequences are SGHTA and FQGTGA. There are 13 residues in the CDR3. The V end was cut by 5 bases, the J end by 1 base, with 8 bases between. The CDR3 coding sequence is TGTGCCAGCAGCGACACCAGGAACACTGAAGCTTTCTTT. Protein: CASSDTRNTEAFF.